This T cell receptor (beta chain) was sequenced for a study of technical replicates of blood from a handful of donors. The germline gives CDR1 MNHEY, CDR2 SMNVEV (reference sequence). CDR3 size: 13 residues. V lost 3 bases to trimming and J lost 3 bases, with 9 bases between them. Method: immunoSEQ multiplex PCR; TCRdb's copy keeps in-frame clones and lacks some. This table holds tens of thousands of clones, roughly nine tenths found once. Sample: T cells isolated from PBMCs. This receptor was identified in a human donor in good health. The rearrangement joins TRBV27 to TRBJ2-7, with TRBD2 as a possible D gene (6 bases). In DNA form, the CDR3 reads TGTGCCAGCAGTTTCTTCGGGGGCTACGAGCAGTACTTC. Its protein product is CASSFFGGYEQYF.